This T cell receptor beta chain was identified in a study of CD39 and CD103 CD8 tumor-infiltrating T cells. Study results and limitations: DP CD8 TILs seemed more oligoclonal than DN, SP and blood memory CD8. Blood and uninvolved lymph node rarely held DP TIL clonotypes.

DNA input per subset was roughly 10,000 to 110,000 sorted cells. The table came from immunoSEQ multiplex PCR; TCRdb's copy has only in-frame clones and leaves some out. The repertoire has thousands of clones, over 65% of them found once; the top ten carry approximately 58%. This clone has only a few counts. Its target is unknown. CDR1 SEHNR and CDR2 FQNEAQ come from the germline V gene (reference sequence). The CDR3 covers 12 residues. V was cut by 4 bases and J by 3 bases, with 7 bases left in between. Memory CD8 T cells were sorted as CD8+CD4-CD45RA-, any CCR7 status. The TCR sequence derives from a human donor with head and neck squamous cell carcinoma. The V and J genes are TRBV7-9 and TRBJ2-7; D gene unclear. The sequenced sample was CD8+ T cells sorted from blood. The subset was: total memory CD8 T cells (CD45RA-CCR7+/-) from blood or uninvolved lymph node. CDR3 DNA: TGTGCCAGCAGCTCTACGGGCTACGAGCAGTACTTC. Encoded protein: CASSSTGYEQYF.